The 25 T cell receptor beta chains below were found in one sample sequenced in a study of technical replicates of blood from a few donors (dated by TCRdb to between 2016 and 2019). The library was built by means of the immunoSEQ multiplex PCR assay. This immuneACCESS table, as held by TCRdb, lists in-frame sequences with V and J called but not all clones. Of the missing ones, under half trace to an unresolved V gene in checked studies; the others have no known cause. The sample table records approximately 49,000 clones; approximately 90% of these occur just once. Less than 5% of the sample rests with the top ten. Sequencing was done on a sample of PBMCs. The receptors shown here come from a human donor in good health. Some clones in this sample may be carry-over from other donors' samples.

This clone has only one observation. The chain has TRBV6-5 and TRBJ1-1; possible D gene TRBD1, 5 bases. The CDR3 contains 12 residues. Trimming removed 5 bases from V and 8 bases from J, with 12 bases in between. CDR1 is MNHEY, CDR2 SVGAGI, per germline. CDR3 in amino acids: CASSTGQAEAFF. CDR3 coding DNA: TGTGCCAGCAGTACAGGACAAGCCGAAGCTTTCTTT.

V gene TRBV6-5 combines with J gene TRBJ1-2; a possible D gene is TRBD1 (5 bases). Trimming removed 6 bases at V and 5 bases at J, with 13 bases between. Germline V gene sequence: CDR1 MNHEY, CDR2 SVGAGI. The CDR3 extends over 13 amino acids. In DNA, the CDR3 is TGTGCCAGCAGCCGATCGGGGGGGTATGGCTACACCTTC. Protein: CASSRSGGYGYTF.

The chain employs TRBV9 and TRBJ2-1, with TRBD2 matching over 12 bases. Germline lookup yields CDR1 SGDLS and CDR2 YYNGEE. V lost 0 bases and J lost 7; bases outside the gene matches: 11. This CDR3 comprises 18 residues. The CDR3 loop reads CASSVAALAGGPGNEQFF. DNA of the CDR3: TGTGCCAGCAGCGTAGCTGCTCTAGCGGGAGGGCCGGGGAATGAGCAGTTCTTC.

CDR3 coding DNA: TGCGCCAGCAGCCAGACTAGCGGGAGATTCTACGAGCAGTACTTC. This sequence encodes CASSQTSGRFYEQYF. The chain couples TRBV5-1 to TRBJ2-7; 12 positions match TRBD2. V lost 4 bases, J lost 3 bases, and 5 bases stayed unmatched. CDR1 is SGHRS, CDR2 YFSETQ, per germline. There are 15 residues in the CDR3.

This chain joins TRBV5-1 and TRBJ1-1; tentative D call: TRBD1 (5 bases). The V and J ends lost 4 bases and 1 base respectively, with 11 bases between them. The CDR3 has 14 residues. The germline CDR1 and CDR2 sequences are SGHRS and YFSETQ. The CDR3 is CASSNSQGNTEAFF. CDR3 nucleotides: TGCGCCAGCAGCAACAGTCAGGGGAACACTGAAGCTTTCTTT. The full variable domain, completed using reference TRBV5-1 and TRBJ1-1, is KAGVTQTPRYLIKTRGQQVTLSCSPISGHRSVSWYQQTPGQGLQFLFEYFSETQRNKGNFPGRFSGRQFSNSRSEMNVSTLELGDSALYLCASSNSQGNTEAFFGQGTRLTVV.

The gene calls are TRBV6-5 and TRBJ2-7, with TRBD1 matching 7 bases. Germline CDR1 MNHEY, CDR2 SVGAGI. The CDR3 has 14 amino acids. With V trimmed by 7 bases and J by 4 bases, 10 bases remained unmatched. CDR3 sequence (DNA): TGTGCCAGCAACAAACGACAGGGAATTTACGAGCAGTACTTC. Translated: CASNKRQGIYEQYF.

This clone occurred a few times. The CDR3 nucleotides are TGTGCCAGCAGCTTAGAGGGGGGGTCGGAGGGGTCCTACAATGAGCAGTTCTTC. This sequence encodes CASSLEGGSEGSYNEQFF. The rearrangement links TRBV13 to TRBJ2-1; possible D gene TRBD2, 7 bases. With 1 base removed from V and 1 base from J, the gap between germline ends came to 17 bases. Per the germline V gene, CDR1 is PRHDT and CDR2 is FYEKMQ (reference sequence). The CDR3 covers 18 residues.

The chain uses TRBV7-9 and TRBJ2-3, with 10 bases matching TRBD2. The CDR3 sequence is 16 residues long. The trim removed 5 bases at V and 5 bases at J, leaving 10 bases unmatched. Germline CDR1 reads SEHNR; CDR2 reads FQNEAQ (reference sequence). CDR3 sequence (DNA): TGTGCCAGCAGCCCCCGCGGACTAGCGGTTCTAGATACGCAGTATTTT. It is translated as CASSPRGLAVLDTQYF.

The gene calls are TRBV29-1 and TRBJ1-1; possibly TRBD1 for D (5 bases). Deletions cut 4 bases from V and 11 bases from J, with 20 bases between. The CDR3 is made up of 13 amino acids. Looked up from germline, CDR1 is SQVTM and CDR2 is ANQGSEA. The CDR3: CSVAERGKERAFF. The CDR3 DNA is TGCAGCGTTGCGGAGCGGGGGAAGGAGCGGGCTTTCTTT. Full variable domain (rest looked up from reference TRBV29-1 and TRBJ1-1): SAVISQKPSRDICQRGTSLTIQCQVDSQVTMMFWYRQQPGQSLTLIATANQGSEATYESGFVIDKFPISRPNLTFSTLTVSNMSPEDSSIYLCSVAERGKERAFFGQGTRLTVV.

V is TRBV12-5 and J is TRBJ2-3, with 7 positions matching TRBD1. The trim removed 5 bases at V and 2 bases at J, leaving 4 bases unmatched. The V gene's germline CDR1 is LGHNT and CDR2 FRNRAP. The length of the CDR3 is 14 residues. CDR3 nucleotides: TGTGCTAGTGGTCTCGGGACAGACACAGATACGCAGTATTTT. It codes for CASGLGTDTDTQYF.

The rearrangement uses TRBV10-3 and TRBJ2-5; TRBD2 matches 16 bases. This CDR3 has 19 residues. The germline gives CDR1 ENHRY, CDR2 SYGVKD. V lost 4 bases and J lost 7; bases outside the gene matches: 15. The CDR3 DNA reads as TGTGCCATCAGTGGTTCCCCGGGACTAGCGGGAGGGCCGTCAGGGACCCAGTACTTC. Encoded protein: CAISGSPGLAGGPSGTQYF.

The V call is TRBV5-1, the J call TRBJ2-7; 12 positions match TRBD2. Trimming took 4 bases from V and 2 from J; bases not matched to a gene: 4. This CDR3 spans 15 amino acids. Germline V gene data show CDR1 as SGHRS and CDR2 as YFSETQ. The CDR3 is CASSRGTSGPYEQYF. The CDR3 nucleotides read TGCGCCAGCAGCCGCGGGACTAGCGGGCCCTACGAGCAGTACTTC.

Here the CDR3 DNA reads TGTGCCAGCAGCTTAGGACAGGGAAACACTGAAGCTTTCTTT. Its protein product is CASSLGQGNTEAFF. The chain couples TRBV7-6 to TRBJ1-1; 7 bases fit TRBD1. V gave up 1 base and J gave up 2 bases; unmatched junction bases: 1. The CDR3 length is 14 residues. Germline lookup yields CDR1 SGHVS and CDR2 FNYEAQ.

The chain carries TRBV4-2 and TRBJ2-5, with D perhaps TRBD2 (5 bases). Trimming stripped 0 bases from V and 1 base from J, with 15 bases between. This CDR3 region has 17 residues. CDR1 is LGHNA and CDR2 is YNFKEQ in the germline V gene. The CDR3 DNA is TGTGCCAGCAGCCAAGATGGGAGCGGAAGCTTCCAAGAGACCCAGTACTTC. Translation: CASSQDGSGSFQETQYF.

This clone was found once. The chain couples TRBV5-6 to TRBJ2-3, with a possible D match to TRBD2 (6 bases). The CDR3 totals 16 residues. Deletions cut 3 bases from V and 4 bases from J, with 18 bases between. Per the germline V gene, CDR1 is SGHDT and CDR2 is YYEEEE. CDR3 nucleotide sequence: TGTGCCAGCAGCTCCACGGGACTGGGGCCCGCAGATACGCAGTATTTT. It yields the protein CASSSTGLGPADTQYF.

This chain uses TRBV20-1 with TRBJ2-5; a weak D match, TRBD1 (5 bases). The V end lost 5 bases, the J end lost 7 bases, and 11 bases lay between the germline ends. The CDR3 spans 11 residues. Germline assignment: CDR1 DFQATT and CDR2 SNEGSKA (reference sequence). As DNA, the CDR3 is TGCAGTGCTCCCTTTCAGGGGACCCAGTACTTC. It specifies CSAPFQGTQYF.

The CDR3 here is CASSFPGQSYEQYF. The CDR3 region has the DNA TGTGCCAGCAGCTTCCCGGGACAGAGCTACGAGCAGTACTTC. This chain joins TRBV5-6 and TRBJ2-7; 7 bases line up with TRBD1. The CDR3 loop spans 14 amino acids. The trim removed 2 bases at V and 3 bases at J, leaving 5 bases unmatched. The germline V gene encodes CDR1 SGHDT and CDR2 YYEEEE.

DNA for the CDR3: TGCGCCAGCAGCCCGGGGGTAGCGGCTAACACCGGGGAGCTGTTTTTT. Encoded protein: CASSPGVAANTGELFF. The V call is TRBV5-1, the J call TRBJ2-2; TRBD2 is a possible D gene (6 bases). Looked up from germline, CDR1 is SGHRS and CDR2 is YFSETQ. Trimming cost V 4 bases and J 2 bases, with 15 bases left between them. This CDR3 spans 16 amino acids.

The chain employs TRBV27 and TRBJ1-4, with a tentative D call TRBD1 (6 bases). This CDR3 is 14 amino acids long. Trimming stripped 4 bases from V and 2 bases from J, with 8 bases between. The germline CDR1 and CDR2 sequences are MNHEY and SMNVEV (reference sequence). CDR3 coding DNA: TGTGCCAGCAGTTCTCAGGGGACTAATGAAAAACTGTTTTTT. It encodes CASSSQGTNEKLFF.

The CDR3 loop is CASSVATGDRVFF. The CDR3 nucleotides read TGTGCCAGCAGCGTAGCTACAGGAGATCGGGTTTTCTTT. V and J are TRBV9 and TRBJ1-1, with a weak D call TRBD1 (5 bases). Trimming shortened V by 0 bases and J by 13 bases, and 16 bases separated the two germline ends. The CDR3 runs 13 residues. CDR1 is SGDLS and CDR2 is YYNGEE in the germline V gene.

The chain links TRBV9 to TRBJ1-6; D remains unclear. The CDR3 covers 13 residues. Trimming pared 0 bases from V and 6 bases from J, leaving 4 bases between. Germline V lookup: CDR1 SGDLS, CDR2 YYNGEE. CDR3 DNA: TGTGCCAGCAGCGTAGCGGGTAATTCACCCCTCCACTTT. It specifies CASSVAGNSPLHF.

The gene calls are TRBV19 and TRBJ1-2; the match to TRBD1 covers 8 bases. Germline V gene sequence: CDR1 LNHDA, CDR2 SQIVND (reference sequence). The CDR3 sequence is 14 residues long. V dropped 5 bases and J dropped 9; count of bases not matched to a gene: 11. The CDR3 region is CASSDRQGPTRYTF. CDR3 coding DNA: TGTGCCAGTAGTGACAGACAGGGGCCGACACGCTACACCTTC.

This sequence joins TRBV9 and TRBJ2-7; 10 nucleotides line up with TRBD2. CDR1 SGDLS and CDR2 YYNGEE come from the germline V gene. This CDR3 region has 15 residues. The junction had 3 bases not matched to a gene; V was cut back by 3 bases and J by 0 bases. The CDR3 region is CASSAGLAASYEQYF. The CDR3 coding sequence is TGTGCCAGCAGCGCCGGACTAGCGGCCTCCTACGAGCAGTACTTC. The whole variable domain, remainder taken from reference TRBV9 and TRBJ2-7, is DSGVTQTPKHLITATGQRVTLRCSPRSGDLSVYWYQQSLDQGLQFLIQYYNGEERAKGNILERFSAQQFPDLHSELNLSSLELGDSALYFCASSAGLAASYEQYFGPGTRLTVT.

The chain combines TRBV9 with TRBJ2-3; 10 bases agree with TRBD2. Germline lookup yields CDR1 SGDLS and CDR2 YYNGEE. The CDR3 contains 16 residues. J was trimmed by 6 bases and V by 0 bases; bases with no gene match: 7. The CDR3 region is CASSVGTSGVTDTQYF. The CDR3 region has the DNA TGTGCCAGCAGCGTAGGTACTAGCGGGGTGACTGATACGCAGTATTTT.

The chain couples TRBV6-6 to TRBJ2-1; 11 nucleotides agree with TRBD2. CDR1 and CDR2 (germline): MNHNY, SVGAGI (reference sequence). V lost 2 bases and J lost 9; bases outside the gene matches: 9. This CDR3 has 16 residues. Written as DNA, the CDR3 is TGTGCCAGCAGTTACCGAAGTAGCGGGAGGGCCCCTGAGCAGTTCTTC. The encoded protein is CASSYRSSGRAPEQFF.